This T cell receptor beta chain derives from a study of T-cell memory formation after mild COVID-19. This clonotype showed up just a few times. The junction had 7 bases not matched to a gene; V was cut back by 4 bases and J by 3 bases. CDR1 SGHAT and CDR2 FQNNGV come from the germline V gene. The CDR3 length is 15 residues. MiXCR, applied by TCRdb to the 5' RACE reads, yields one record per CDR3 protein. Seen here are 380,000 or so distinct CDR3 sequences, roughly 15% observed once, and the top ten hold roughly 20%. The receptor's source is a man in his late teens or twenties who had mild COVID-19 (a few samples of this study predate the infection). Cell type and time point are not known. This chain links TRBV11-2 with TRBJ1-2, with 8 bases fitting TRBD1. The sequencing sample was made of PBMCs or a T cell subset sorted from them (not recorded which). The CDR3 DNA sequence: TGTGCCAGCAGCTCACCTGACAGGGGCTACTATGGCTACACCTTC. It translates to CASSSPDRGYYGYTF. Combining the CDR3 with reference TRBV11-2 and TRBJ1-2 gives the whole variable domain EAGVAQSPRYKIIEKRQSVAFWCNPISGHATLYWYQQILGQGPKLLIQFQNNGVVDDSQLPKDRFSAERLKGVDSTLKIQPAKLEDSAVYLCASSSPDRGYYGYTFGSGTRLTVV.